A selection of T cell receptor beta chains follows, all from one sample in a study of blood T cell repertoires in COVID-19. TCRdb's table, derived via immunoSEQ multiplex PCR, lists solely in-frame clones and lacks some. Among about 250,000 clones listed, just under 85% were seen once. The sample was peripheral blood. Every receptor here comes from an elderly man with acute or convalescent COVID-19. Both conserved end residues are trimmed from each CDR3. The order of the fields is V gene, clone size, J gene, CDR3 protein. Clone size is stated in some rows and not others, as once, few, many or a class when expanded.

v_gene: TRBV5-1; abundance: NA; j_gene: TRBJ2-2; CDR3aa: ASSRRTGNTGELF
v_gene: TRBV18; abundance: few; j_gene: TRBJ2-7; CDR3aa: ASSPPSRRGPVYEQY
v_gene: TRBV20-1; abundance: NA; j_gene: TRBJ2-4; CDR3aa: SARGDREGD
v_gene: TRBV10-3; abundance: NA; j_gene: TRBJ1-2; CDR3aa: AIQGEVKGYT
v_gene: TRBV2; abundance: NA; j_gene: TRBJ1-2; CDR3aa: ASSYRGLNYGYT
v_gene: TRBV19; abundance: NA; j_gene: TRBJ2-1; CDR3aa: ASSKRASGTYNEQF
v_gene: TRBV15; abundance: NA; j_gene: TRBJ2-7; CDR3aa: ATSTVYEQY
v_gene: TRBV4-1; abundance: NA; j_gene: TRBJ1-1; CDR3aa: ASSHPFRRLNTEAF
v_gene: TRBV20-1; abundance: NA; j_gene: TRBJ1-5; CDR3aa: SASLGVSNQPQH
v_gene: TRBV6-5; abundance: few; j_gene: TRBJ2-7; CDR3aa: ASSTRTGGAQQY
v_gene: TRBV27; abundance: NA; j_gene: TRBJ1-6; CDR3aa: ASSLEQGPFLRSPLH
v_gene: TRBV6-5; abundance: NA; j_gene: TRBJ2-4; CDR3aa: ASSPPGLAKNIQY
v_gene: TRBV28; abundance: once; j_gene: TRBJ1-1; CDR3aa: ASLLRTGGNTEAF
v_gene: TRBV7-2; abundance: NA; j_gene: TRBJ2-5; CDR3aa: ASSLAGAGETQY
v_gene: TRBV5-5; abundance: NA; j_gene: TRBJ2-3; CDR3aa: ASSAGTITPTDTQY
v_gene: TRBV28; abundance: NA; j_gene: TRBJ1-2; CDR3aa: ASSRGQGPTNYGYT
v_gene: TRBV5-4; abundance: NA; j_gene: TRBJ1-1; CDR3aa: ASSQGQANTEAF
v_gene: TRBV7-9; abundance: NA; j_gene: TRBJ2-1; CDR3aa: ASSQWSLAGKNEQF
v_gene: TRBV28; abundance: NA; j_gene: TRBJ2-3; CDR3aa: ASSLRQGVSDTQY
v_gene: TRBV15; abundance: few; j_gene: TRBJ2-6; CDR3aa: ATSRGLAGGPGANVLT
v_gene: TRBV4-2; abundance: NA; j_gene: TRBJ2-3; CDR3aa: ASRKQGASTDTQY
v_gene: TRBV2; abundance: NA; j_gene: TRBJ1-1; CDR3aa: ASSRQENTEAF
v_gene: TRBV4-2; abundance: NA; j_gene: TRBJ1-4; CDR3aa: ASSQGGPAHEKLF
v_gene: TRBV7-9; abundance: NA; j_gene: TRBJ1-2; CDR3aa: ASSTRTGVDYGYT
v_gene: TRBV5-1; abundance: NA; j_gene: TRBJ2-2; CDR3aa: ASSKGQGALTGELF
v_gene: TRBV18; abundance: NA; j_gene: TRBJ1-2; CDR3aa: ASSQGNYGYT
v_gene: TRBV27; abundance: NA; j_gene: TRBJ2-2; CDR3aa: ASRRSNTGELF
v_gene: TRBV3-1/TRBV3-2; abundance: NA; j_gene: TRBJ2-1; CDR3aa: ASSLLIDFNIPLRNEQF
v_gene: TRBV30; abundance: NA; j_gene: TRBJ1-2; CDR3aa: AWLEWTGEYGYT
v_gene: TRBV7-9; abundance: NA; j_gene: TRBJ1-5; CDR3aa: ASSLSGDRNQPQH
v_gene: TRBV6-6; abundance: NA; j_gene: TRBJ2-3; CDR3aa: ASSYSRQGGDTQY
v_gene: TRBV4-2; abundance: NA; j_gene: TRBJ2-3; CDR3aa: ASSRQSGRPLYSTDTQY
v_gene: TRBV7-2; abundance: few; j_gene: TRBJ1-5; CDR3aa: ASSLVDSGGQPQH
v_gene: TRBV13; abundance: NA; j_gene: TRBJ2-7; CDR3aa: ASSLDRRSRQY
v_gene: TRBV5-4; abundance: NA; j_gene: TRBJ1-1; CDR3aa: ASSPGRDTEAF
v_gene: TRBV24-1; abundance: NA; j_gene: TRBJ2-7; CDR3aa: ATSATEMYEQY
v_gene: TRBV9; abundance: NA; j_gene: TRBJ1-5; CDR3aa: ASSVDGQGDQPQH
v_gene: TRBV28; abundance: NA; j_gene: TRBJ1-5; CDR3aa: ASSPRTGAQPQH
v_gene: TRBV20-1; abundance: once; j_gene: TRBJ2-3; CDR3aa: SASLGSDTQY
v_gene: TRBV5-1; abundance: NA; j_gene: TRBJ2-3; CDR3aa: ASSLDRVRTQY
v_gene: TRBV7-9; abundance: few; j_gene: TRBJ1-1; CDR3aa: ASSLVGLAEAF
v_gene: TRBV5-1; abundance: NA; j_gene: TRBJ2-7; CDR3aa: ASSYRTGGIGSSYEQY
v_gene: TRBV18; abundance: NA; j_gene: TRBJ1-5; CDR3aa: ASTTGGESQPQH
v_gene: TRBV2; abundance: NA; j_gene: TRBJ2-3; CDR3aa: ASSPDRGSTDTQY
v_gene: TRBV30; abundance: NA; j_gene: TRBJ2-7; CDR3aa: AWGRGAYEQY
v_gene: TRBV6-1; abundance: NA; j_gene: TRBJ1-3; CDR3aa: ASSGRRRVLSGNTIY
v_gene: TRBV7-6; abundance: once; j_gene: TRBJ1-5; CDR3aa: ASSARDRGLQPQH